A single sample is the source of the 24 T cell receptor beta chains below, sequenced in a study of Ad26.COV2.S vaccination and SARS-CoV-2 variants. Stated treatment: some 20 received Ad26.COV2.S at low or high dose, single or two shots; roughly five received placebo; per-sample allocation not given. Day 63 following the first vaccine or placebo injection was when the samples were taken. Data came from immunoSEQ multiplex PCR; TCRdb stores just in-frame clones and leaves some out. The sample holds about 350,000 clones, approximately 86% seen once. Here the sequenced sample was peripheral blood, taken in a trial of Ad26.COV2.S vaccine versus placebo. These receptors all stem from a person aged 18-60 years who received the Ad26.COV2.S COVID-19 vaccine or a placebo.

The J gene is TRBJ1-2, the V gene TRBV4-2, with unresolved D. The CDR3 extends over 11 amino acids. V lost 4 bases and J 4 bases, leaving 4 bases between the germline ends. Germline V lookup: CDR1 LGHNA, CDR2 YNFKEQ. The chain's CDR3 is CASSRSYGYTF. For the CDR3, the DNA is TGTGCCAGCAGCCGTTCCTATGGCTACACCTTC.

CDR3 coding DNA: TGTGCCAGCACCTTGGACGTTCAGCCCCAGCATTTT. Its translation is CASTLDVQPQHF. This chain joins TRBV12-3 or TRBV12-4 and TRBJ1-5; D gene unclear. The CDR3 length is 12 residues. The V gene lost 7 bases and the J gene lost 6 bases, with 10 bases spanning the gap.

This clone occurred once. This chain uses TRBV5-1 with TRBJ1-2; no clear D. The V gene lost 0 bases and the J gene lost 3 bases, with 6 bases spanning the gap. This CDR3 is built from 13 residues. Germline CDR1 is SGHRS and CDR2 is YFSETQ. The CDR3 nucleotides are TGCGCCAGCAGCTTGGATACCTACTATGGCTACACCTTC. This translates into CASSLDTYYGYTF.

The rearrangement links TRBV27 to TRBJ2-7; TRBD2 matches at 9 bases. With V trimmed by 4 bases and J by 2 bases, 9 bases remained unmatched. This CDR3 has 16 residues. Germline CDR1 is MNHEY and CDR2 is SMNVEV (reference sequence). CDR3 amino acids: CASSSRTSEYTYEQYF. Here the CDR3 DNA reads TGTGCCAGCAGTTCCCGGACTAGCGAATACACCTACGAGCAGTACTTC.

The chain recombines TRBV7-2 with TRBJ2-7; D gene uncertain. CDR3 length: 15 residues. Looked up from germline, CDR1 is SGHTA and CDR2 is FQGNSA. V lost 5 bases and J lost 4, with 18 bases in between. The CDR3 DNA reads as TGTGCCAGCAGCCCCTCATCAGGCCTCGGGTACGAGCAGTACTTC. Protein: CASSPSSGLGYEQYF.

The chain couples TRBV18 to TRBJ2-7, with D unresolved. Germline V CDR1 and CDR2: KGHSH, LQKENI. This CDR3 contains 15 residues. V lost 3 bases and J 0 bases, leaving 12 bases between the germline ends. CDR3 nucleotide sequence: TGTGCCAGCTCACCGGCAGCCAGGAGCTCCTACGAGCAGTACTTC. Translating gives CASSPAARSSYEQYF.

The chain couples TRBV2 to TRBJ1-4, with D perhaps matching TRBD1 (6 bases). The V end lost 6 bases, the J end lost 2 bases, and 10 bases lay between the germline ends. The CDR3 has 14 amino acids. CDR1 and CDR2 from the germline V gene are SNHLY and FYNNEI. CDR3 in amino acids: CASSPTGTNEKLFF. As DNA, the CDR3 is TGTGCCAGCAGCCCAACAGGGACTAATGAAAAACTGTTTTTT.

The chain combines TRBV28 with TRBJ1-3; D ambiguous. The CDR3 is 14 amino acids. With 7 bases removed from V and 2 bases from J, the gap between germline ends came to 12 bases. CDR1 MDHEN and CDR2 SYDVKM come from the germline V gene. The CDR3 here is CASTPREAGNTIYF. In DNA form, the CDR3 reads TGTGCCAGCACCCCACGAGAGGCTGGAAACACCATATATTTT.

The chain joins TRBV18 to TRBJ2-1; 7 nucleotides match TRBD2. The CDR3 contains 14 residues. V lost 2 bases, J lost 12 bases, and 10 bases stayed unmatched. Germline assignment: CDR1 KGHSH and CDR2 LQKENI. This CDR3 reads CASSPTSAYDRQFF. DNA of the CDR3: TGTGCCAGCTCACCAACTAGCGCCTACGATCGGCAGTTCTTC. The full variable domain, with the rest looked up from reference TRBV18 and TRBJ2-1, is NAGVMQNPRHLVRRRGQEARLRCSPMKGHSHVYWYRQLPEEGLKFMVYLQKENIIDESGMPKERFSAEFPKEGPSILRIQQVVRGDSAAYFCASSPTSAYDRQFFGPGTRLTVL.

V is TRBV6-1 and J is TRBJ1-1, with D perhaps TRBD1 (6 bases). Per germline, CDR1 MNHNS and CDR2 SASEGT. V was pared by 3 bases and J by 5 bases, with 16 bases between. The CDR3 has 15 residues. CDR3 in DNA: TGTGCCAGCAGTGAGACCTACAGGGCGAGGACTGAAGCTTTCTTT. Its protein product is CASSETYRARTEAFF.

V and J are TRBV11-2 and TRBJ1-2; D is unclear. The CDR3 contains 14 residues. V was shortened by 3 bases and J by 3 bases, with 11 bases between the two germline ends. In germline, CDR1 is SGHAT, CDR2 FQNNGV. The CDR3 loop is CASSLGPGYYGYTF. CDR3 coding DNA: TGTGCCAGCAGCTTGGGCCCGGGTTACTATGGCTACACCTTC.

The J gene is TRBJ1-1, the V gene TRBV4-1; possibly TRBD1 for D (5 bases). Germline CDR1 MGHRA, CDR2 YSYEKL. The V gene lost 4 bases and the J gene lost 0 bases, with 18 bases spanning the gap. CDR3 size: 17 residues. The CDR3 DNA is TGCGCCAGCAGCCGAGAGGGGCCAGCCGACATGAACACTGAAGCTTTCTTT. Its translation: CASSREGPADMNTEAFF.

The chain uses TRBV11-3 and TRBJ2-1; 9 nucleotides line up with TRBD1. The trim removed 2 bases at V and 6 bases at J, leaving 5 bases unmatched. The CDR3 is 15 residues long. The germline gives CDR1 SGHNT, CDR2 YENEEA. CDR3 in amino acids: CASSLSQGASNEQFF. Written as DNA, the CDR3 is TGTGCCAGCAGCTTATCACAGGGGGCGAGCAATGAGCAGTTCTTC. Based on the CDR3 plus reference TRBV11-3 and TRBJ2-1, the full variable domain is EAGVVQSPRYKIIEKKQPVAFWCNPISGHNTLYWYLQNLGQGPELLIRYENEEAVDDSQLPKDRFSAERLKGVDSTLKIQPAELGDSAVYLCASSLSQGASNEQFFGPGTRLTVL.

The sample holds many counts of this clone. Within the sample, other DNA sequences also encode this same CDR3. The V and J genes are TRBV3-1 (or the pseudogene TRBV3-2) and TRBJ2-1, with 14 bases identical to TRBD2. This CDR3 region has 16 residues. The trim removed 2 bases at V and 4 bases at J, leaving 1 base unmatched. Germline CDR1 reads LGHDT; CDR2 reads YNNKEL (reference sequence). CDR3 sequence reads: CASSQRLAGGYNEQFF. DNA for the CDR3: TGTGCCAGCAGCCAACGACTAGCGGGAGGGTACAATGAGCAGTTCTTC.

The chain has TRBV10-3 and TRBJ1-1; D perhaps matches TRBD1 (5 bases). CDR1 and CDR2 (germline): ENHRY, SYGVKD. V was pared by 2 bases and J by 0 bases, with 10 bases between. This CDR3 has 15 residues. The CDR3 here is CAISEGGGLNTEAFF. The CDR3 DNA follows: TGTGCCATCAGTGAGGGGGGGGGTTTGAACACTGAAGCTTTCTTT.

This chain uses TRBV18 with TRBJ1-6; 9 nucleotides line up with TRBD1. CDR1 and CDR2 from the germline V gene are KGHSH and LQKENI. V lost 4 bases, J lost 1 base, and 8 bases stayed unmatched. The CDR3 spans 18 residues. In DNA, the CDR3 is TGTGCCAGCTCACAAACGGGACAGGGCCGTTCCTATAATTCACCCCTCCACTTT. Translating it yields CASSQTGQGRSYNSPLHF.

V gene TRBV2 combines with J gene TRBJ2-4; possible D gene TRBD2, 6 bases. From germline, CDR1 is SNHLY and CDR2 FYNNEI. The CDR3 has 17 amino acids. V gave up 3 bases and J gave up 0 bases, with 15 bases separating them. The chain's CDR3 is CASSESRGNLAKNIQYF. The CDR3 DNA sequence: TGTGCCAGCAGTGAGTCCCGGGGGAATCTAGCCAAAAACATTCAGTACTTC.

This clone was picked up one time. The rearrangement uses TRBV19 and TRBJ1-1; D remains unclear. This CDR3 is built from 16 residues. V was trimmed by 5 bases and J by 1 base, leaving 17 bases between them. CDR1 is LNHDA, CDR2 SQIVND, per germline (reference sequence). Here the CDR3 reads CASSRAKRTQNTEAFF. The CDR3 bases are TGTGCCAGTAGTCGCGCTAAAAGAACTCAGAACACTGAAGCTTTCTTT.

This sequence joins TRBV4-3 and TRBJ2-5, with 7 bases lining up with TRBD2. The CDR3 is 15 residues long. The V gene end was trimmed by 3 bases and the J gene end by 9 bases; junction bases not matched to a gene: 13. In germline, CDR1 is LGHNA, CDR2 YSLEER. The CDR3, as DNA: TGCGCCAGCAGCCAGTCGGGGAGCGGGGCCTCCCCCCAGTACTTC. Translated: CASSQSGSGASPQYF.

The count of this clone is one. This chain connects TRBV2 to TRBJ2-7; D gene uncertain. V was trimmed by 4 bases and J by 3 bases, leaving 4 bases between them. Germline assignment: CDR1 SNHLY and CDR2 FYNNEI. There are 11 residues in the CDR3. CDR3: CASSGSYEQYF. The CDR3 DNA is TGTGCCAGCAGTGGCAGCTACGAGCAGTACTTC.

CDR3 residues: CASSYVGDTQYF. The DNA of the CDR3 is TGCGCCAGCAGTTACGTAGGTGATACGCAGTATTTT. This rearrangement joins TRBV4-1 to TRBJ2-3, with D unresolved. Per the germline V gene, CDR1 is MGHRA and CDR2 is YSYEKL. There are 12 residues in the CDR3. V shed 6 bases and J shed 6 bases, with 10 bases lying between them.

The J gene is TRBJ1-2, the V gene TRBV14, with D perhaps TRBD1 (6 bases). Trimming took off 5 bases at V and 8 bases at J, with 21 bases between the two ends. CDR1 SGHDN and CDR2 FVKESK come from the germline V gene. This CDR3 contains 15 residues. The CDR3 loop reads CASSKEGVWGGGYTF. In DNA, the CDR3 is TGTGCCAGCAGCAAGGAGGGGGTCTGGGGAGGCGGCTACACCTTC.

The rearrangement links TRBV4-2 to TRBJ1-1; D unclear. The CDR3 contains 18 residues. Germline-derived CDR1 and CDR2 are LGHNA and YNFKEQ. Deletions cut 0 bases from V and 5 bases from J, with 22 bases between. CDR3 sequence: CASSQDLSGFWGGTEAFF. CDR3 coding DNA: TGTGCCAGCAGCCAAGATCTTTCTGGATTTTGGGGAGGAACTGAAGCTTTCTTT.

A few counts support this clone. The chain combines TRBV5-4 with TRBJ2-3; 8 positions agree with TRBD2. CDR3 size: 16 residues. The V segment lost 3 bases and the J segment 3 bases; nucleotides outside the gene matches: 9. The germline CDR1 and CDR2 sequences are SGHNT and YYREEE (reference sequence). CDR3 sequence: CASSYQGSGVTDTQYF. As DNA, the CDR3 is TGTGCCAGCAGCTACCAGGGTAGCGGGGTTACAGATACGCAGTATTTT.